Listed here are 22 T cell receptor beta chains from one sample, sequenced in a study of vaccination and CD4 T cells after COVID-19. The Oncomine TCR Beta short-read assay generated sequence data from the DNA of cultured CD4+ T cells. MiXCR, applied by TCRdb to the PCR reads, yields one record per CDR3 protein. The sample consists of about 18,000 distinct CDR3 sequences, roughly 60% of them appearing once. These receptors have no known antigen. Treatment here: roughly 10-day PBMC culture with coronavirus spike peptide pools or control peptides (ViraFEST assay). The sample consisted of CD4+ T cells from blood, cultured in vitro, taken before SARS-CoV-2 vaccination. These receptors originate from a human donor who had recovered from COVID-19.

The chain uses TRBV20-1 and TRBJ2-7; perhaps TRBD2 as D (5 bases). This CDR3 contains 10 residues. From germline, CDR1 is DFQATT and CDR2 SNEGSKA (reference sequence). Trimming removed 3 bases from V and 7 bases from J, with 7 bases in between. The CDR3: CSASGNEQYF. The CDR3 DNA reads TGCAGTGCTAGCGGGAATGAGCAGTACTTC.

The chain combines TRBV20-1 with TRBJ1-1; D is ambiguous. Germline CDR1 DFQATT, CDR2 SNEGSKA (reference sequence). V shed 7 bases and J shed 2 bases, with 14 bases lying between them. CDR3 length: 13 amino acids. For the CDR3, the DNA is TGCAGTGTTGCTGGCGGTGGAAACACTGAAGCTTTCTTT. Its protein is CSVAGGGNTEAFF.

The rearrangement joins TRBV9 to TRBJ1-5; D is possibly TRBD1 (5 bases). Germline CDR1 SGDLS, CDR2 YYNGEE. Trimming cost V 3 bases and J 6 bases, with 13 bases left between them. The length of the CDR3 is 14 residues. For the CDR3, the DNA is TGTGCCAGCAGCGCCTCAGGGTCGGGTCAGCCCCAGCATTTT. It specifies CASSASGSGQPQHF.

A few counts support this clonotype. The chain combines TRBV2 with TRBJ1-2; D call uncertain. The germline gives CDR1 SNHLY, CDR2 FYNNEI. The CDR3 covers 11 residues. V was clipped by 8 bases and J by 5 bases, with 9 bases between them. CDR3 bases: TGTGCCAGCTCATTAGAGTATGGCTACACCTTC. It specifies CASSLEYGYTF.

V and J are TRBV6-1 and TRBJ2-1; possible D gene TRBD1, 6 bases. The germline V and J ends were trimmed by 7 bases and 0 bases, with 13 bases remaining between them. The CDR3 length is 15 residues. Germline lookup yields CDR1 MNHNS and CDR2 SASEGT. The CDR3 DNA follows: TGTGCCAGCACTAGGGGGTTTAGCTCCTACAATGAGCAGTTCTTC. Translation gives CASTRGFSSYNEQFF.

The count of this clonotype is one. The chain couples TRBV6-1 to TRBJ1-5; D is unclear. Trimming took 6 bases from V and 3 from J, leaving 12 bases between them. The CDR3 sequence is 14 residues long. The germline V gene has CDR1 MNHNS and CDR2 SASEGT. The CDR3 is CASRPPGYNQPQHF. The CDR3 nucleotides are TGTGCCAGCAGACCTCCTGGTTACAATCAGCCCCAGCATTTT.

The chain links TRBV7-2 to TRBJ1-3; D unresolved. The CDR3 is 15 amino acids. Germline V gene data show CDR1 as SGHTA and CDR2 as FQGNSA. Trimming left V 8 bases short and J 0 bases short, with 14 bases between. CDR3 loop: CASAYDKSSGNTIYF. DNA for the CDR3: TGTGCCAGCGCGTACGACAAGAGCTCTGGAAACACCATATATTTT.

This chain joins TRBV19 and TRBJ1-1, with TRBD1 matching 8 bases. Looked up from germline, CDR1 is LNHDA and CDR2 is SQIVND (reference sequence). This CDR3 is built from 18 residues. V gave up 8 bases and J gave up 5 bases; unmatched junction bases: 22. CDR3 DNA: TGTGCCAGTTATAAACACGTAGTAACCGGGACAGGCGTAACTGAAGCTTTCTTT. Its protein is CASYKHVVTGTGVTEAFF.

This clonotype was seen a handful of times. The rearrangement joins TRBV7-9 to TRBJ2-5; TRBD2 matches at 7 bases. The CDR3 contains 15 residues. V lost 1 base to trimming and J lost 5 bases; unmatched junction nucleotides: 7. Germline V gene data show CDR1 as SEHNR and CDR2 as FQNEAQ (reference sequence). The CDR3 reads CASSLDGWREETQYF. The CDR3 coding sequence is TGTGCCAGCAGCTTAGATGGTTGGCGGGAGGAGACCCAGTACTTC.

The chain has TRBV6-1 and TRBJ1-2, with D possibly matching TRBD1 (5 bases). The germline CDR1 and CDR2 sequences are MNHNS and SASEGT. The CDR3 is 13 residues long. The V and J ends lost 6 bases and 1 base respectively, with 9 bases between them. The CDR3 sequence is CASSRDVNYGYTF. CDR3 bases: TGTGCCAGCAGCCGGGACGTTAACTATGGCTACACCTTC.

This clonotype occurred a few times. The chain recombines TRBV7-3 with TRBJ2-1; maybe TRBD2 (5 bases). This CDR3 region has 14 residues. V was clipped by 2 bases and J by 7 bases, with 12 bases between them. Germline CDR1 reads SGHTA; CDR2 reads FQGTGA. CDR3 protein: CASSLLPGENEQFF. CDR3 sequence (DNA): TGTGCCAGCAGCTTACTCCCCGGGGAGAATGAGCAGTTCTTC.

The V call is TRBV12-3 or TRBV12-4, the J call TRBJ2-2, with D hard to call. This CDR3 is built from 12 residues. V was clipped by 3 bases and J by 6 bases, with 5 bases between them. CDR3 nucleotide sequence: TGTGCCAGCAGTTTTCGCCCCGGGGAGCTGTTTTTT. This gives the protein CASSFRPGELFF.

This clonotype was detected a few times. V gene TRBV2 combines with J gene TRBJ1-1, with D perhaps matching TRBD1 (5 bases). Trimming removed 4 bases at V and 9 bases at J, with 12 bases between. Germline CDR1 and CDR2: SNHLY and FYNNEI. The CDR3 is made up of 12 amino acids. This CDR3 is CASSGVGAKAFF. The CDR3 DNA sequence: TGTGCCAGCAGTGGGGTTGGGGCTAAAGCTTTCTTT.

The rearrangement joins TRBV20-1 to TRBJ2-5; weak D call: TRBD2 (5 bases). Germline V lookup: CDR1 DFQATT, CDR2 SNEGSKA (reference sequence). The V and J ends lost 7 bases and 2 bases respectively, with 8 bases between them. The CDR3 length is 11 residues. The CDR3 region has the DNA TGCAGTGTGGGAGCTCAAGAGACCCAGTACTTC. Protein: CSVGAQETQYF.

V gene TRBV11-2 combines with J gene TRBJ2-7; TRBD1 matches 8 bases. From germline, CDR1 is SGHAT and CDR2 FQNNGV. V trimming: 2 bases; J trimming: 1 base; junction bases outside the gene matches: 4. This CDR3 contains 15 residues. The CDR3 DNA sequence: TGTGCCAGCAGCTTATCGACAGGGGTTTCCTACGAGCAGTACTTC. Its translation: CASSLSTGVSYEQYF.

The rearrangement joins TRBV6-2 or TRBV6-3 to TRBJ2-7; D gene unclear. CDR1 is MNHEY and CDR2 is SVGEGT in the germline V gene. This CDR3 is 13 amino acids long. The V and J ends lost 0 bases and 6 bases respectively, with 9 bases between them. In DNA form, the CDR3 reads TGTGCCAGCAGTTACTCGCAGACGGGCGAGCAGTACTTC. Its translation is CASSYSQTGEQYF.

This rearrangement joins TRBV28 to TRBJ2-1; D is perhaps TRBD1 (8 bases). CDR1 and CDR2 (germline): MDHEN, SYDVKM. CDR3 length: 12 amino acids. V lost 10 bases and J 8 bases, leaving 15 bases between the germline ends. The CDR3 region has the DNA TGTGCCACCGACAGGGGAGGGCATGAGCAGTTCTTC. Protein sequence: CATDRGGHEQFF.

In this sample, this clonotype turned up a few times. The chain links TRBV20-1 to TRBJ2-7; the D is unclear. The CDR3 extends over 12 amino acids. Germline V gene sequence: CDR1 DFQATT, CDR2 SNEGSKA (reference sequence). The germline V and J ends were trimmed by 5 bases and 7 bases, with 15 bases remaining between them. In nucleotides, the CDR3 is TGCAGTGCTTTGGACGGTTCTAGGGAGCAGTACTTC. Protein sequence: CSALDGSREQYF.

A few counts support this clonotype. This chain links TRBV2 with TRBJ2-3; D not certain. CDR1 is SNHLY and CDR2 is FYNNEI in the germline V gene. V was clipped by 6 bases and J by 0 bases, with 4 bases between them. This CDR3 has 12 amino acids. The CDR3: CASSFSTDTQYF. The CDR3 DNA sequence: TGTGCCAGCAGCTTCAGCACAGATACGCAGTATTTT.

This clonotype occurred a few times. CDR3 in DNA: TGCAGTGCTAGAGCCTTTCACCCAGGGAGCTCCTATAATTCACCCCTCCACTTT. The encoded protein is CSARAFHPGSSYNSPLHF. This chain uses TRBV20-1 with TRBJ1-6; possibly TRBD1 for D (5 bases). Trimming pared 1 base from V and 0 bases from J, leaving 16 bases between. The CDR3 loop spans 18 amino acids. CDR1 DFQATT and CDR2 SNEGSKA come from the germline V gene (reference sequence).

This sequence joins TRBV10-3 and TRBJ1-1, with TRBD1 matching 9 bases. CDR3 length: 13 amino acids. V gave up 7 bases and J gave up 4 bases; unmatched junction bases: 4. Germline V gene lookup returns CDR1 ENHRY and CDR2 SYGVKD. CDR3 in amino acids: CAITDRGGTEAFF. The DNA for the CDR3 is TGTGCCATCACGGACAGGGGCGGCACTGAAGCTTTCTTT.

The V and J genes are TRBV27 and TRBJ1-6, with a tentative D call TRBD1 (6 bases). The length of the CDR3 is 12 residues. The germline V gene encodes CDR1 MNHEY and CDR2 SMNVEV (reference sequence). The V end was cut by 5 bases, the J end by 9 bases, with 8 bases between. The CDR3 here is CASSTGFSPLHF. The CDR3 DNA sequence: TGTGCCAGCAGTACAGGGTTTTCACCCCTCCACTTT.